This T cell receptor (beta chain) originates from a study of regulatory T cells in long-lasting Graves disease. CDR3-region Arm-PCR and iRepertoire HTBI primers produced the TCR beta libraries. TCRdb used MiXCR to reprocess the multiplex PCR reads, holding one entry per CDR3 protein. Among approximately 390,000 distinct CDR3 sequences, 15% to 20% were seen once, and the ten largest hold 20% to 25%. The time point was: newly diagnosed GD, antithyroid drugs for less than 3 months. RNA extracted from PBMCs served as the sequencing template. V lost 4 bases and J lost 3, with 10 bases in between. This CDR3 spans 13 amino acids. Per the germline V gene, CDR1 is MNHEY and CDR2 is SVGAGI. This clonotype was detected many times. These data are also associated with another study on T cells in Graves' hyperthyroidism and ophthalmopathy.

The sequence derives from a young woman with Graves disease. Sequences were derived from peripheral blood mononuclear cells (PBMCs), sampled at new diagnosis, from a patient treated with antithyroid drugs. This sequence joins TRBV6-5 and TRBJ2-7; D is ambiguous. For the CDR3, the DNA is TGTGCCAGCAGTTCCCAAACCCTCTACGAGCAGTACTTC. It yields the protein CASSSQTLYEQYF.